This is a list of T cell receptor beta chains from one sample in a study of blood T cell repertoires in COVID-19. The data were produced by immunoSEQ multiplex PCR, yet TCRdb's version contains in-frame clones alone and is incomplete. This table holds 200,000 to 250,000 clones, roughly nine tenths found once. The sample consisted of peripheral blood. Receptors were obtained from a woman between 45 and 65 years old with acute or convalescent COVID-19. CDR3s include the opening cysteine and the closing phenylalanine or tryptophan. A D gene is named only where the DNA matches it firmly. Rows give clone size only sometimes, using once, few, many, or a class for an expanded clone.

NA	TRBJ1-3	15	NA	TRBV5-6	TGTGCCAGCAGCTTCGTCTTGGGCACTGGAAACACCATATATTTT	CASSFVLGTGNTIYF
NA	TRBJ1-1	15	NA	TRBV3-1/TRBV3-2	TGTGCCAGCAGCCAAGATCTAGGCTTTAACACTGAAGCTTTCTTT	CASSQDLGFNTEAFF
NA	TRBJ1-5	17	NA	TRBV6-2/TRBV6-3	TGTGCCAGCAGTCGTTATCGGGGGGATCTGAGCAATCAGCCCCAGCATTTT	CASSRYRGDLSNQPQHF
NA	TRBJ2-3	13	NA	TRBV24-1	TGTGCCACCGAGGGTCCTCACTCCGATACGCAGTATTTT	CATEGPHSDTQYF
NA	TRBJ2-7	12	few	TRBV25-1	TGTGCCAGCACAAGGGACATGGGGGAGCAGTACTTC	CASTRDMGEQYF
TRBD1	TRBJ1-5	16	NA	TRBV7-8	TGTGCCAGCAGCTCAACTCAGGGGGTAAGCAATCAGCCCCAGCATTTT	CASSSTQGVSNQPQHF
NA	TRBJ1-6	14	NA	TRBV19	TGTGCCAGTAGTTTGGGGGCGGATAATTCACCCCTCCACTTT	CASSLGADNSPLHF
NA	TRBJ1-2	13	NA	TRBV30	TGTGCCTGGAGTGTACGGGGAGGGGATGGCTACACCTTC	CAWSVRGGDGYTF
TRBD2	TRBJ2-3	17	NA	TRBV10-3	TGTGCCATCAGTGAGTCGAGGGATAGCGGGAGCACAGATACGCAGTATTTT	CAISESRDSGSTDTQYF
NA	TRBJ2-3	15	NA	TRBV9	TGTGCCAGCAGCGGATTGGAGGGCCTTTCAGATACGCAGTATTTT	CASSGLEGLSDTQYF
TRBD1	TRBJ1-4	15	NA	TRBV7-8	TGTGCCAGCAGCTCACAGGGGAGGATGGATGAAAAACTGTTTTTT	CASSSQGRMDEKLFF
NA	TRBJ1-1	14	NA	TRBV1	TGCACCAGCACCATTTCAGAGGTGAACACTGAAGCTTTCTTT	CTSTISEVNTEAFF
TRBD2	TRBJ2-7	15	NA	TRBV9	TGTGCCAGCAGCGTAGACAGCGGGGGTTCCTACGAGCAGTACTTC	CASSVDSGGSYEQYF
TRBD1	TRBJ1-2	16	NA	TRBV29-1	TGCAGCGTAGGGAGGACAGGGGGCGCATTCGTTTATGGCTACACCTTC	CSVGRTGGAFVYGYTF
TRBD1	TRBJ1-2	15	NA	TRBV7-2	TGTGCCAGCAGCTTAGGGACAGGGGCTAACTATGGCTACACCTTC	CASSLGTGANYGYTF
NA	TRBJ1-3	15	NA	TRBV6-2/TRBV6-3	TGTGCCAGCAGTTACGCCCGGAGCTCTGGAAACACCATATATTTT	CASSYARSSGNTIYF
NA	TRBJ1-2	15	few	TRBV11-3	TGTGCCAGCAGCTTAGGCTCGGGAGGGAACTATGGCTACACCTTC	CASSLGSGGNYGYTF
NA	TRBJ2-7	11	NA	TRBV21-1	TGTGCCACCCTGGGGCCCTACGAGCAGTACTTC	CATLGPYEQYF
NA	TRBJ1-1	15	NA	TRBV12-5	TGTGCTAGTGGTTTGGTACCCACCCAGGGAACTGAAGCTTTCTTT	CASGLVPTQGTEAFF
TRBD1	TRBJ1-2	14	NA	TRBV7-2	TGTGCCAGCAGCCCGAACGAAGGGGGCGTAGGCTACACCTTC	CASSPNEGGVGYTF
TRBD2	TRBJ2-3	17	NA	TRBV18	TGTGCCAGCTCAATCCTAGCGGGGGCTCGGCGCACAGATACGCAGTATTTT	CASSILAGARRTDTQYF
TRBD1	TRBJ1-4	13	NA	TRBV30	TGTGCCTGGGGGACAGGGGGAAATGAAAAACTGTTTTTT	CAWGTGGNEKLFF
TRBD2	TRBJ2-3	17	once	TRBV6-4	TGTGCCAGCAGTTCGGGACTAGCGGGGACCTCCGCAGATACGCAGTATTTT	CASSSGLAGTSADTQYF
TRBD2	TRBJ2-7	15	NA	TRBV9	TGTGCCAGCAGCGGGGGCGGCGGGAGGGCCTACGAGCAGTACTTC	CASSGGGGRAYEQYF
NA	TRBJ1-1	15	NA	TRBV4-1	TGCGCCAGCAGCCAAGAGGTAGGGGTGAACACTGAAGCTTTCTTT	CASSQEVGVNTEAFF
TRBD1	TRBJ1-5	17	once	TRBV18	TGTGCCAGCTCACCCGGACAGGGAGTAGGGAACAATCAGCCCCAGCATTTT	CASSPGQGVGNNQPQHF
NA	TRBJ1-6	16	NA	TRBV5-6	TGTGCCAGCAGAACCCGACAGGCAACCTATAATTCACCCCTCCACTTT	CASRTRQATYNSPLHF
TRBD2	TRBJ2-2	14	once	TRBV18	TGTGCCAGCTCACCGGCTAGCGGCACCGGGGAGCTGTTTTTT	CASSPASGTGELFF
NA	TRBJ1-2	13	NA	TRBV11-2	TGTGCCAGCAGCTTAGAAGTGGGCGCTGGCTACACCTTC	CASSLEVGAGYTF
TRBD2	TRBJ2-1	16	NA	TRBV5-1	TGCGCCAGCAGCTTGCGCCAGCGGGAGGGCGGTTCGCAGCAGTTCTTC	CASSLRQREGGSQQFF
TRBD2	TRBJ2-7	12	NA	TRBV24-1	TGTGCCACCAGTACCGCGGGAGATCGGCAGTACTTC	CATSTAGDRQYF
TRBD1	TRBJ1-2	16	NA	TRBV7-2	TGTGCCAGCAGCTTGACCCCTGTGGCAGGGGGACGTGGCTACACCTTC	CASSLTPVAGGRGYTF
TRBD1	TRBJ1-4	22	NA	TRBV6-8	TGTGCCAGCAGTTACTCGAGAGAGGTAAGGGGGCTTACTCACCCAACTAATGAAAAACTGTTTTTT	CASSYSREVRGLTHPTNEKLFF
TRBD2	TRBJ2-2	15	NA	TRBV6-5	TGTGCCAGCAGTTACAGGACTAGCGGGTTGGGGGAGCTGTTTTTT	CASSYRTSGLGELFF
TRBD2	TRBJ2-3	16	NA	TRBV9	TGTGCCAGCAGCGTACATGGGGGGGGAAGCACAGATACGCAGTATTTT	CASSVHGGGSTDTQYF
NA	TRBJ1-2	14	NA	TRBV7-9	TGTGCCAGCAGCTTAGAAAACGGGTACTATGGCTACACCTTC	CASSLENGYYGYTF
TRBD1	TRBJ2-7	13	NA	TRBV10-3	TGTGCCGCCGGAGGGACAGGGCCGTACGAGCAGTACTTC	CAAGGTGPYEQYF
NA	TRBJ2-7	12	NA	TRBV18	TGTGCCAGCTCCCTTGACAGCTACGAGCAGTACTTC	CASSLDSYEQYF
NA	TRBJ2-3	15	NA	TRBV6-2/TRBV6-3	TGTGCCAGCAGTTACTCCGGGACTCGCACAGATACGCAGTATTTT	CASSYSGTRTDTQYF
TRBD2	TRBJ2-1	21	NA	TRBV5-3	TGTGCCAGAAGCTGGGCCCCGTCGGGGCTAGCGGACCATAGCTCCTACAATGAGCAGTTCTTC	CARSWAPSGLADHSSYNEQFF
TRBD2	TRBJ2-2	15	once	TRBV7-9	TGTGCCAGCAGCTATCTCGCGGGAGTCACCGGGGAGCTGTTTTTT	CASSYLAGVTGELFF
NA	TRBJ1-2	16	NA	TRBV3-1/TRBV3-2	TGTGCCAGCAGCCAAGTCTCGGGGGGCCACCTCTATGGCTACACCTTC	CASSQVSGGHLYGYTF
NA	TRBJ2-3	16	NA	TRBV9	TGTGCCAGCAGCCCCCACCTAGCCCATAACGGGGATACGCAGTATTTT	CASSPHLAHNGDTQYF
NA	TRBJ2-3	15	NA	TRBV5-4	TGTGCCAGCAGCTTGGGACCGGGAGGCACAGATACGCAGTATTTT	CASSLGPGGTDTQYF
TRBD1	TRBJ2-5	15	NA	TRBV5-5	TGTGCCAGCAGCAAGACAGGGGGCGGGAAAGAGACCCAGTACTTC	CASSKTGGGKETQYF
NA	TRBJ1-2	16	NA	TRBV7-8	TGTGCCAGCAGCTTATCAGGAGGCCTCATTAACTATGGCTACACCTTC	CASSLSGGLINYGYTF
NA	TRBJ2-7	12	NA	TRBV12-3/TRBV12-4	TGTGCCAGCAGCCCGAGCGTTGGCGAGCAGTACTTC	CASSPSVGEQYF
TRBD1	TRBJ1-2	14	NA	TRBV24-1	TGTGCCACCAGTGATCCCAACAGGGGTCATGGCTACACCTTC	CATSDPNRGHGYTF
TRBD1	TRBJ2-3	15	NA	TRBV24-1	TGTGCCACCAGTGCAACCGGGACAGGGGTCGATACGCAGTATTTT	CATSATGTGVDTQYF